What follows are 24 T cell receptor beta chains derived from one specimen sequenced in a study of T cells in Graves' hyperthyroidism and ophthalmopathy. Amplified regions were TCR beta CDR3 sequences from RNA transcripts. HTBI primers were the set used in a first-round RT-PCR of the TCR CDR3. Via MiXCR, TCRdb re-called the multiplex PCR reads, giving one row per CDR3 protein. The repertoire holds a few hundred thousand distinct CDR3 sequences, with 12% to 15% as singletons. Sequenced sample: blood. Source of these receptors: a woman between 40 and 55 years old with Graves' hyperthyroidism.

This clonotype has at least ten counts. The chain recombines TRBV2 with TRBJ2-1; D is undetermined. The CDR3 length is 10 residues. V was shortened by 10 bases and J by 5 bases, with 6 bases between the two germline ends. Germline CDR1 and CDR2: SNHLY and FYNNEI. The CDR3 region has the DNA TGTGCCAACGGAAACAATGAGCAGTTCTTC. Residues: CANGNNEQFF.

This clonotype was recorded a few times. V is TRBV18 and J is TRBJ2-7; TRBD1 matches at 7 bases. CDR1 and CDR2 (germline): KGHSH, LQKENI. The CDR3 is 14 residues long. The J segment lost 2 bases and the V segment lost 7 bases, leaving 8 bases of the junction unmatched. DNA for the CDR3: TGTGCCAGCTTATCCGGGACAGAAGCCTACGAGCAGTACTTC. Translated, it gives CASLSGTEAYEQYF. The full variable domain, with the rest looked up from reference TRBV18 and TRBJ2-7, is NAGVMQNPRHLVRRRGQEARLRCSPMKGHSHVYWYRQLPEEGLKFMVYLQKENIIDESGMPKERFSAEFPKEGPSILRIQQVVRGDSAAYFCASLSGTEAYEQYFGPGTRLTVT.

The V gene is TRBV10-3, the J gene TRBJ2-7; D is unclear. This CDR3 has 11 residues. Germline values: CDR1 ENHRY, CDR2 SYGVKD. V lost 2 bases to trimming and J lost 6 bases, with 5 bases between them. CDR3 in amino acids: CAISENGEQYF. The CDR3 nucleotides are TGTGCCATCAGTGAGAATGGCGAGCAGTACTTC.

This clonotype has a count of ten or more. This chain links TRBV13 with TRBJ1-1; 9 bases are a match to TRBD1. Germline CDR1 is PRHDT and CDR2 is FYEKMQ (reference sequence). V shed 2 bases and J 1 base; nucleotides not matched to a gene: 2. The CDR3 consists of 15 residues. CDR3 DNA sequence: TGTGCCAGCAGCTTAAGGACAGGGGAGAACACTGAAGCTTTCTTT. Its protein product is CASSLRTGENTEAFF.

CDR3 nucleotide sequence: TGTGCCAACCTTCCCGTGAAGGGGGCGTGCACCGGGGAGCTGTTTTTT. Its protein product is CANLPVKGACTGELFF. The chain has TRBV6-4 and TRBJ2-2; the match to TRBD1 covers 7 bases. In germline, CDR1 is MRHNA, CDR2 SNTAGT. Unmatched junction bases numbered 15, after V lost 10 bases and J lost 4 bases. The CDR3 consists of 16 residues.

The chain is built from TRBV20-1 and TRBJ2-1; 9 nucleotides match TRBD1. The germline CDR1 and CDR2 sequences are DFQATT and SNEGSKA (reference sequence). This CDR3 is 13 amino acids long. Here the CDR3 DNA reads TGCAGCGGGGACAGGGCAAACTACAATGAGCAGTTCTTC. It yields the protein CSGDRANYNEQFF.

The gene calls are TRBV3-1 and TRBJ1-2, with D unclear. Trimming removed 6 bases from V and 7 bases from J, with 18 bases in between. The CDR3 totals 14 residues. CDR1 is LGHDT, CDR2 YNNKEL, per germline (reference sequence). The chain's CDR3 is CASSPTSTQGGYTF. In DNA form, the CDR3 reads TGTGCCAGCAGTCCGACATCGACTCAAGGTGGCTACACCTTC.

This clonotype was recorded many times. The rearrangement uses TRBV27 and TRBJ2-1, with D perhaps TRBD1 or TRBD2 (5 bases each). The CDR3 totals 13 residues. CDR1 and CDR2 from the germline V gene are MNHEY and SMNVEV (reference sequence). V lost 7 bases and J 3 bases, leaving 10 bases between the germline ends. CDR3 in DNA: TGTGCCAGCAAATTGGGGGTCTACAATGAGCAGTTCTTC. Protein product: CASKLGVYNEQFF.

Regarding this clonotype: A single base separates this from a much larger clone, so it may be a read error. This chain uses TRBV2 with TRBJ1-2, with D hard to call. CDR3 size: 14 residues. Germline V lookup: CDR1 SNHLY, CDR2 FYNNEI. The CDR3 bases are TGTGCCAGCAGTGAGGGTGAGAGCCGATATGGCTGCACCTTC. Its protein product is CASSEGESRYGCTF.

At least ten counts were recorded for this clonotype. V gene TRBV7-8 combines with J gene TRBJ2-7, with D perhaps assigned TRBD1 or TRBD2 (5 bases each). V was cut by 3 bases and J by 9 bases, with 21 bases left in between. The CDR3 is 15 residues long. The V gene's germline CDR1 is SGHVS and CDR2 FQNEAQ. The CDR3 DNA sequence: TGTGCCAGCAGCTTGTTCCGAGGGGATGAGGTCTGGCAGTACTTC. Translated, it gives CASSLFRGDEVWQYF.

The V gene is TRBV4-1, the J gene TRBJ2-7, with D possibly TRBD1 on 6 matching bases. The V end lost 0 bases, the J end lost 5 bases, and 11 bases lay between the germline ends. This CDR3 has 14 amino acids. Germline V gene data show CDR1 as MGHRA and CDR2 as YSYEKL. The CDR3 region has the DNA TGCGCCAGCAGCCAAGATCGAGGGGGAGACGAGCAGTACTTC. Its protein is CASSQDRGGDEQYF.

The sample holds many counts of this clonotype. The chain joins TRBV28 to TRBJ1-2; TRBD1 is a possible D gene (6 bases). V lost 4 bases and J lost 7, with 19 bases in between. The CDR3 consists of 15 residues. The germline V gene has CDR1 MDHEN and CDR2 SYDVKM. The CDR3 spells CASSWSSGAGGGYTF. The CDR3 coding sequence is TGTGCCAGCAGTTGGTCCTCGGGGGCCGGCGGTGGCTACACCTTC.

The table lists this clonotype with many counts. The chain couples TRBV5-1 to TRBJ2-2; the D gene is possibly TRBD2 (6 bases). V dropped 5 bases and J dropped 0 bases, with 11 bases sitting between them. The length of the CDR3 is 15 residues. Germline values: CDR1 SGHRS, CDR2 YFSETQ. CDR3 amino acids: CASRPGLTNTGELFF. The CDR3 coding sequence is TGCGCCAGCAGACCGGGACTGACGAACACCGGGGAGCTGTTTTTT.

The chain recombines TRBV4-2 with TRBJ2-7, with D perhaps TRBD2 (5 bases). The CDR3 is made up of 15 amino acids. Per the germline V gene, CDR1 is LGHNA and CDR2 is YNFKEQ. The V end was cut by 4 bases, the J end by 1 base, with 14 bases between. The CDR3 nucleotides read TGTGCCAGCAGCCCAGAATATAGCGTTTCCTACGAGCAGTACTTC. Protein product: CASSPEYSVSYEQYF.

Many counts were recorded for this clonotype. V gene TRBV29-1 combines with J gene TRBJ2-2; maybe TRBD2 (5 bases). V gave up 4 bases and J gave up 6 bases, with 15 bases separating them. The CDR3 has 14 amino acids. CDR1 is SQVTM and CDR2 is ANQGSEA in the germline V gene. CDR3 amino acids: CSVGSGKSAGELFF. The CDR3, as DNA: TGCAGCGTTGGGTCGGGGAAATCGGCCGGGGAGCTGTTTTTT.

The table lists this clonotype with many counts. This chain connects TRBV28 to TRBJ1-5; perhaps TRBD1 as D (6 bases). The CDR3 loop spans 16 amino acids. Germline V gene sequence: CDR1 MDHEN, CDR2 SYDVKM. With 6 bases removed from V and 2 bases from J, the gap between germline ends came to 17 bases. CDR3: CASSLQGGKGNQPQHF. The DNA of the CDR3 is TGTGCCAGCAGCCTACAAGGGGGAAAGGGCAATCAGCCCCAGCATTTT.

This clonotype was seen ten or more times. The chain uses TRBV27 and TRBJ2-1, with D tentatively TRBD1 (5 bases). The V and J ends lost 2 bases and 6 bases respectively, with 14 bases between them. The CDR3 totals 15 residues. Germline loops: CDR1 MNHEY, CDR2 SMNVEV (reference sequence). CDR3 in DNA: TGTGCCAGCAGTTTAATCCTCCAGGGCAGCAATGAGCAGTTCTTC. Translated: CASSLILQGSNEQFF.

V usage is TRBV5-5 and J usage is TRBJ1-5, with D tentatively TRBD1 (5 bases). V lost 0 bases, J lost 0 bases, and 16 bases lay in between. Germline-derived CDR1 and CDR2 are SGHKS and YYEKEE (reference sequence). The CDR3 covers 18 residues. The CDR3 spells CASSLGDGGVYSNQPQHF. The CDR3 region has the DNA TGTGCCAGCAGCTTGGGAGACGGAGGGGTCTATAGCAATCAGCCCCAGCATTTT.

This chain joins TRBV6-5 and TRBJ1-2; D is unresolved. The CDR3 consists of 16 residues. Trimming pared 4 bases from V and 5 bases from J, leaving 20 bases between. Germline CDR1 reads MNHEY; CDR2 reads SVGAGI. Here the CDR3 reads CASSSLTAGGNYGYTF. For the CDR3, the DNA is TGTGCCAGCAGTTCTCTGACGGCGGGAGGAAATTATGGCTACACCTTC.

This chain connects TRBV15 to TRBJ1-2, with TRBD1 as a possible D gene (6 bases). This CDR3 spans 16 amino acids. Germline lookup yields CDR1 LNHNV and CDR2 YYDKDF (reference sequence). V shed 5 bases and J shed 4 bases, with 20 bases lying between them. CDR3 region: CATSAVGGGGTYGYTF. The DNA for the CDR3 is TGTGCCACCAGCGCAGTGGGGGGAGGGGGTACCTATGGCTACACCTTC.

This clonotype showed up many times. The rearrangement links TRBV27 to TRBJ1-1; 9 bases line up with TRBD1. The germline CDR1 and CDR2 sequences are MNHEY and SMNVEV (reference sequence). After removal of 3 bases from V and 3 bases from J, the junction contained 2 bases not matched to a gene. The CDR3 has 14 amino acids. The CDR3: CASSLTGGYTEAFF. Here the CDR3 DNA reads TGTGCCAGCAGTTTGACAGGGGGTTACACTGAAGCTTTCTTT.

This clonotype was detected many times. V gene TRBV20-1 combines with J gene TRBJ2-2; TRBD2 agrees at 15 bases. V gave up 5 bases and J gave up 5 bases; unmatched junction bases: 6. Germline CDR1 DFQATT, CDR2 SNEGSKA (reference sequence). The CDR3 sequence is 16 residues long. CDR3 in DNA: TGCAGTGCTTTAAACGGGACTAGCGGGAGGACCGGGGAGCTGTTTTTT. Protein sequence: CSALNGTSGRTGELFF.

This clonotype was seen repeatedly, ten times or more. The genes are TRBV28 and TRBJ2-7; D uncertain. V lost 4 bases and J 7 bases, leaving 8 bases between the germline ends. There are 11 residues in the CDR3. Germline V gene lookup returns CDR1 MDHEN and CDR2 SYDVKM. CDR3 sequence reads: CASSSVGEQYF. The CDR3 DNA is TGTGCCAGCAGTTCCGTGGGGGAGCAGTACTTC.

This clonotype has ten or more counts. CDR3 DNA: TGTGCCAGCAGTTACTCAGGTGGCACAGATACGCAGTATTTT. Protein sequence: CASSYSGGTDTQYF. This chain connects TRBV6-5 to TRBJ2-3; D is ambiguous. CDR3 length: 14 residues. The germline V and J ends were trimmed by 0 bases and 1 base, with 5 bases remaining between them. The V gene's germline CDR1 is MNHEY and CDR2 SVGAGI.